Listed below are T cell receptor beta chains from one sample, sequenced in a study of vaccination and CD4 T cells after COVID-19. No antigen is known for these receptors. TCRdb re-called the PCR reads with MiXCR, one entry per CDR3 protein. The sample yields about 21,000 distinct CDR3 sequences, 42% seen once. Sequencing was performed on CD4+ T cells from blood, cultured in vitro, taken before SARS-CoV-2 vaccination. The receptors derive from a human donor who received a COVID-19 vaccine. The CDR3 runs from the conserved cysteine through the conserved F or W. D genes are given only for firm matches. Clone size, where shown, is once, few, many, or a class for clones that have expanded.

TRBJ2-1,TRBV5-1,.,.,TGCGCCAGCACAAGGGTGCTAGCCGTCCCCTCCTACAATGAGCAGTTCTTC,CASTRVLAVPSYNEQFF
TRBJ2-7,TRBV7-9,.,.,TGTGCCAGCAGCTCCACCGGGAACTCCTACGAGCAGTACTTC,CASSSTGNSYEQYF
TRBJ1-4,TRBV7-6,TRBD1,few,TGTGCCAGCAGCTTAGGACAGGGGGTTGAAAAACTGTTTTTT,CASSLGQGVEKLFF
TRBJ1-4,TRBV19,.,.,TGTGCCAGTAGTCGTTACGGCGAAACGACTGAGTATGGAAAACTGTTTTTT,CASSRYGETTEYGKLFF
TRBJ2-5,TRBV20-1,TRBD2,few,TGCAGTGCTAGAGATTATGGTAGCGGGGTTCAAGAGACCCAGTACTTC,CSARDYGSGVQETQYF
TRBJ1-2,TRBV11-3,.,.,TGTGCCAGCGCAGGGAATCCGGTCTATGGCTACACCTTC,CASAGNPVYGYTF
TRBJ2-3,TRBV6-2/TRBV6-3,TRBD2,few,TGTGCCAGCAGTTACTCTGGGGTAGCGGGGGACCCAGATACGCAGTATTTT,CASSYSGVAGDPDTQYF
TRBJ2-2,TRBV2,TRBD2,once,TGTGCCAGCAACAAAGGTCTAGCGGGGGCCAGCACCGGGGAGCTGTTTTTT,CASNKGLAGASTGELFF
TRBJ1-1,TRBV6-1,.,.,TGTGCCAGCAGTGAAACGGCAGGGAGGCCGAACACTGAAGCTTTCTTT,CASSETAGRPNTEAFF
TRBJ1-2,TRBV30,.,.,TGTGCCTGGAGTGTAGCGGGGTCTAACTATGGCTACACCTTC,CAWSVAGSNYGYTF
TRBJ2-7,TRBV20-1,TRBD1,.,TGCAGTGCCCCGAGACAGGGTGGCAACGAGCAGTACTTC,CSAPRQGGNEQYF
TRBJ1-4,TRBV7-9,.,.,TGTGCCAGCAGCCGGGGGTTTAATGAAAAACTGTTTTTT,CASSRGFNEKLFF
TRBJ2-1,TRBV14,TRBD2,few,TGTGCCAGCAGCCAAGAGGTTTGGCGGGGGGCAGACAATGAGCAGTTCTTC,CASSQEVWRGADNEQFF
TRBJ2-2,TRBV7-9,.,.,TGTGCCAGCAGCAGCATCACCGGGGAGCTGTTTTTT,CASSSITGELFF
TRBJ1-1,TRBV7-2,.,.,TGTGCCAGCAGCGCACAGGGTGCCACTGAAGCTTTCTTT,CASSAQGATEAFF
TRBJ2-5,TRBV20-1,.,few,TGCAGTGCTTCTACAGGACTACTCAAAAGTCAAGAGACCCAGTACTTC,CSASTGLLKSQETQYF
TRBJ1-2,TRBV19,.,.,TGTGCCAGTAAGATGGACTTAGCTAACTATGGCTACACCTTC,CASKMDLANYGYTF
TRBJ1-3,TRBV20-1,.,.,TGCAGTGCTAGAAGCCATACCTCTGGAAACACCATATATTTT,CSARSHTSGNTIYF
TRBJ1-5,TRBV29-1,.,.,TGCAGCGTTGTAGGGAGGCCCAATCAGCCCCAGCATTTT,CSVVGRPNQPQHF
TRBJ2-5,TRBV29-1,.,.,TGCAGCGTTGAAACCGGCAGCCAAGAGACCCAGTACTTC,CSVETGSQETQYF
TRBJ1-4,TRBV7-9,TRBD1,few,TGTGCCAGCAGCCACCACGGACAGGGGACAAATGAAAAACTGTTTTTT,CASSHHGQGTNEKLFF
TRBJ1-2,TRBV3-1,TRBD1,.,TGTGCCAGCACCCGAGGACAGGGAGTTCGTGGCTACACCTTC,CASTRGQGVRGYTF
TRBJ1-5,TRBV27,.,.,TGTGCCAGACGAGTTTTGCTTCGTCACAGCAATCAGCCCCAGCATTTT,CARRVLLRHSNQPQHF
TRBJ2-5,TRBV6-1,.,.,TGTGCCAGCAGAGAGCAAGAGACCCAGTACTTC,CASREQETQYF
TRBJ2-7,TRBV7-9,.,few,TGTGCCAGCAGCCCGCTGTACGAGCAGTACTTC,CASSPLYEQYF
TRBJ2-5,TRBV6-2/TRBV6-3,.,.,TGTGCCAGCAGTTACTCGACGGGTGACCTAGAGACCCAGTACTTC,CASSYSTGDLETQYF
TRBJ2-6,TRBV7-8,.,.,TGTGCCAGCACAATGGGGTTTGGGGGGGCCAACGTCCTGACTTTC,CASTMGFGGANVLTF
TRBJ2-7,TRBV3-1,.,.,TGTGCCAGCAGCCAGCGAGGGGGGGGACTCTACGAGCAGTACTTC,CASSQRGGGLYEQYF
TRBJ1-1,TRBV25-1,.,few,TGTGCCAGGACGGACCGACACACTGAAGCTTTCTTT,CARTDRHTEAFF
TRBJ1-2,TRBV7-2,.,few,TGTGCCAGCAGCTTAGCGCGGCAGTTCCACTATGGCTACACCTTC,CASSLARQFHYGYTF
TRBJ2-3,TRBV5-1,.,.,TGCGCCAGCAGCTTGGTTACGGGGACTAGCACAGATACGCAGTATTTT,CASSLVTGTSTDTQYF
TRBJ2-6,TRBV25-1,.,few,TGTGCCAGCAGAGGTAGCTCTGGGGCCAACGTCCTGACTTTC,CASRGSSGANVLTF
TRBJ1-3,TRBV7-2,.,few,TGTGCCAGCAGCTTGACTAATGGAAACACCATATATTTT,CASSLTNGNTIYF
TRBJ2-1,TRBV20-1,.,few,TGCAGTGCTAGACTAGACTCCTACAATGAGCAGTTCTTC,CSARLDSYNEQFF
TRBJ1-1,TRBV27,.,.,TGTGCCAGCAGCCGACAGGTGAGGATGAACACTGAAGCTTTCTTT,CASSRQVRMNTEAFF
TRBJ1-2,TRBV7-9,.,.,TGTGCCAGCAGCTTAGACGCGAACTATGGCTACACCTTC,CASSLDANYGYTF
TRBJ1-4,TRBV7-9,.,.,TGTGCCAGCAGCTTAATTGGGAAGAGGGGACGAGAAAAACTGTTTTTT,CASSLIGKRGREKLFF
TRBJ1-1,TRBV3-1,.,.,TGTGCCAGCAGCCAAGAAGACAGGACTGAAGCTTTCTTT,CASSQEDRTEAFF
TRBJ2-7,TRBV27,.,.,TGTGCCAGCAGGGGTCTGGACGGATACGAGCAGTACTTC,CASRGLDGYEQYF
TRBJ1-1,TRBV12-3/TRBV12-4,.,.,TGTGCCAGCAGTTTAGGGACAGCGAACACTGAAGCTTTCTTT,CASSLGTANTEAFF